Each of the 27 T cell receptor beta chains below was sequenced from the same sample in a study of Ad26.COV2.S vaccination and SARS-CoV-2 variants (dated by TCRdb to the early 2020s). The treatment or condition label here, explained by the study, means: 15 to 20 received Ad26.COV2.S at low or high dose, single or two shots; roughly 5 received placebo; per-sample allocation not given. For vaccine and placebo recipients, repertoires were sequenced using samples collected on day 63 after the first injection. Library method: the immunoSEQ multiplex PCR assay. TCRdb carries this immuneACCESS record with in-frame sequences only. Its versions omit some clonotypes, under half of them owing to an unresolved V gene in the studies checked, with the rest unexplained. This sample lists roughly 320,000 clones; about 86% were detected once. The top ten clonotypes cover 1.9% of the sample. The material was peripheral blood, obtained in a trial of Ad26.COV2.S vaccine versus placebo. All receptors come from a person between 18 and 59 years old who received the Ad26.COV2.S COVID-19 vaccine or a placebo.

The chain combines TRBV11-2 with TRBJ1-1; tentatively, D is TRBD1 (5 bases). Germline values: CDR1 SGHAT, CDR2 FQNNGV. CDR3 size: 13 residues. V was cut by 5 bases and J by 5 bases, with 12 bases left in between. The CDR3 is CASSRGLSTEAFF. Written as DNA, the CDR3 is TGTGCCAGCAGCCGGGGACTTTCTACTGAAGCTTTCTTT.

The rearrangement links TRBV5-6 to TRBJ2-5, with 12 bases fitting TRBD2. Germline assignment: CDR1 SGHDT and CDR2 YYEEEE. The CDR3 is made up of 18 amino acids. Unmatched junction bases numbered 13, after V lost 2 bases and J lost 5 bases. The CDR3 region has the DNA TGTGCCAGCAGCTTCTGGAAGCTAGCGGGGGGGCCGGGGGAGACCCAGTACTTC. Protein product: CASSFWKLAGGPGETQYF.

The chain is built from TRBV4-3 and TRBJ2-1; the D gene is possibly TRBD1 (5 bases). The CDR3 totals 13 residues. Germline-derived CDR1 and CDR2 are LGHNA and YSLEER. Trimming shortened V by 2 bases and J by 10 bases, and 12 bases separated the two germline ends. The CDR3 DNA sequence: TGCGCCAGCAGCCAACAAAGGGGTTGGGAGCAGTTCTTC. The encoded protein is CASSQQRGWEQFF.

For this clone: In the same sample, other DNA sequences code for this CDR3. The V call is TRBV19, the J call TRBJ1-5, with D possibly matching TRBD1 (5 bases). Germline loops: CDR1 LNHDA, CDR2 SQIVND (reference sequence). The CDR3 runs to 18 residues. V was cut by 5 bases and J by 0 bases, with 20 bases left in between. In DNA form, the CDR3 reads TGTGCCAGTAGTTCTCCAACCGGGGCAGTTCTTAGCAATCAGCCCCAGCATTTT. This encodes CASSSPTGAVLSNQPQHF.

The chain employs TRBV5-1 and TRBJ2-1; D tentatively fits TRBD1 or TRBD2 (5 bases each). Looked up from germline, CDR1 is SGHRS and CDR2 is YFSETQ. The CDR3 contains 15 residues. V was shortened by 3 bases and J by 6 bases, with 16 bases between the two germline ends. The CDR3 sequence: CASSSARDGINEQFF. The CDR3 DNA sequence: TGCGCCAGCAGCTCTGCCCGGGACGGAATCAATGAGCAGTTCTTC.

The V and J genes are TRBV2 and TRBJ2-7; D perhaps matches TRBD2 (5 bases). This CDR3 spans 12 amino acids. V lost 6 bases and J lost 3, with 9 bases in between. CDR1 SNHLY and CDR2 FYNNEI come from the germline V gene. This CDR3 is CASRSGDYEQYF. Written as DNA, the CDR3 is TGTGCCAGCAGGTCCGGGGACTACGAGCAGTACTTC.

J is TRBJ1-2 and V is TRBV6-5; TRBD1 agrees at 9 bases. The J segment lost 7 bases and the V segment lost 4 bases, leaving 7 bases of the junction unmatched. This CDR3 contains 14 residues. Germline lookup yields CDR1 MNHEY and CDR2 SVGAGI. CDR3 protein: CASSWGQGVGGYTF. The CDR3 DNA sequence: TGTGCCAGCAGTTGGGGACAGGGAGTCGGTGGCTACACCTTC.

The chain joins TRBV3-1 (or the pseudogene TRBV3-2) to TRBJ1-2; no firm D call. This CDR3 has 14 residues. Trimming cost V 1 base and J 4 bases, with 10 bases left between them. Germline V gene sequence: CDR1 LGHDT, CDR2 YNNKEL (reference sequence). CDR3 DNA: TGTGCCAGCAGCCAAGGTCTGGAATCCTATGGCTACACCTTC. Encoded protein: CASSQGLESYGYTF.

A few counts support this clone. This chain uses TRBV7-2 with TRBJ2-1; tentatively, D is TRBD1 (6 bases). The germline V and J ends were trimmed by 8 bases and 0 bases, with 11 bases remaining between them. There are 14 residues in the CDR3. CDR1 and CDR2 (germline): SGHTA, FQGNSA. CDR3 DNA sequence: TGTGCCAGCGCCGACAGGAGCTCCTACAATGAGCAGTTCTTC. Its protein is CASADRSSYNEQFF.

The gene calls are TRBV7-2 and TRBJ1-6, with unresolved D. Between the trimmed V and J ends, which lost 2 bases and 0 bases, there was a span of 8 bases. Per the germline V gene, CDR1 is SGHTA and CDR2 is FQGNSA. This CDR3 is built from 16 residues. The CDR3 region is CASSLQASSYNSPLHF. In nucleotides, the CDR3 is TGTGCCAGCAGCTTACAGGCTAGCTCCTATAATTCACCCCTCCACTTT.

The chain recombines TRBV18 with TRBJ2-6; D is ambiguous. This CDR3 is 17 amino acids long. The V and J ends lost 3 bases and 0 bases respectively, with 12 bases between them. The germline gives CDR1 KGHSH, CDR2 LQKENI. The CDR3 sequence is CASSPERLTSGANVLTF. The CDR3 DNA is TGTGCCAGCTCACCGGAAAGACTTACCTCTGGGGCCAACGTCCTGACTTTC.

The V gene is TRBV7-2, the J gene TRBJ1-6; a weak D match, TRBD1 (5 bases). The CDR3 consists of 17 residues. V gave up 5 bases and J gave up 0 bases, with 14 bases separating them. Germline-derived CDR1 and CDR2 are SGHTA and FQGNSA. CDR3 loop: CASSPGGGSSYNSPLHF. The DNA for the CDR3 is TGTGCCAGCAGCCCTGGGGGGGGGAGCTCCTATAATTCACCCCTCCACTTT. The full variable domain, completed using reference TRBV7-2 and TRBJ1-6, is GAGVSQSPSNKVTEKGKDVELRCDPISGHTALYWYRQSLGQGLEFLIYFQGNSAPDKSGLPSDRFSAERTGGSVSTLTIQRTQQEDSAVYLCASSPGGGSSYNSPLHFGNGTRLTVT.

V usage is TRBV6-4 and J usage is TRBJ2-6; D gene unclear. There are 12 residues in the CDR3. V was trimmed by 9 bases and J by 1 base, leaving 4 bases between them. Germline V CDR1 and CDR2: MRHNA, SNTAGT. The CDR3 DNA sequence: TGTGCCAGTTCGTCTGGGGCCAACGTCCTGACTTTC. Encoded protein: CASSSGANVLTF.

The chain uses TRBV6-5 and TRBJ2-7; the D gene is possibly TRBD2 (5 bases). The germline gives CDR1 MNHEY, CDR2 SVGAGI. V was pared by 5 bases and J by 7 bases, with 15 bases between. The CDR3 extends over 13 amino acids. The CDR3 spells CASSRLGPGEQYF. CDR3 DNA sequence: TGTGCCAGCAGTCGCCTAGGGCCGGGGGAGCAGTACTTC.

This clone was seen once. The chain recombines TRBV6-2 or TRBV6-3 with TRBJ1-4; tentatively, D is TRBD1 (6 bases). Germline V gene sequence: CDR1 MNHEY, CDR2 SVGEGT. The CDR3 runs to 14 residues. Trimming took 6 bases from V and 7 from J, leaving 15 bases between them. The CDR3 nucleotides are TGTGCCAGCAGCACCGGGGGGCATGTTGAAAAACTGTTTTTT. Protein product: CASSTGGHVEKLFF.

The CDR3 DNA sequence: TGTGCCAGCACAGGGGTGCGGGCTTTCTTT. It yields the protein CASTGVRAFF. The chain links TRBV7-2 to TRBJ1-1, with D maybe TRBD1 (6 bases). This CDR3 has 10 amino acids. From germline, CDR1 is SGHTA and CDR2 FQGNSA. Deletions cut 7 bases from V and 11 bases from J, with 11 bases between.

The chain recombines TRBV12-3 or TRBV12-4 with TRBJ2-2; either TRBD1 or TRBD2 may fit D (5 bases each). CDR3 length: 12 amino acids. Trimming removed 4 bases from V and 5 bases from J, with 5 bases in between. CDR3 amino acids: CASSWGTGELFF. CDR3 DNA sequence: TGTGCCAGCAGTTGGGGGACCGGGGAGCTGTTTTTT.

The V gene is TRBV6-5, the J gene TRBJ1-3; no firm D call. V lost 2 bases, J lost 2 bases, and 4 bases lay in between. Germline V gene lookup returns CDR1 MNHEY and CDR2 SVGAGI. The CDR3 is made up of 13 amino acids. The CDR3 reads CASSYSTGNTIYF. CDR3 DNA: TGTGCCAGCAGTTACAGTACTGGAAACACCATATATTTT.

The chain has TRBV6-5 and TRBJ1-1; maybe TRBD1 (5 bases). The V gene's germline CDR1 is MNHEY and CDR2 SVGAGI. V lost 6 bases and J 0 bases, leaving 14 bases between the germline ends. This CDR3 comprises 15 residues. The CDR3 here is CASSPQEGMNTEAFF. CDR3 in DNA: TGTGCCAGCAGCCCCCAGGAGGGGATGAACACTGAAGCTTTCTTT.

The chain joins TRBV18 to TRBJ1-2, with TRBD1 as a possible D gene (5 bases). Trimming removed 6 bases at V and 2 bases at J, with 10 bases between. Germline loops: CDR1 KGHSH, CDR2 LQKENI. There are 13 residues in the CDR3. This chain's CDR3 is CASSRDGNYGYTF. The CDR3 DNA reads as TGTGCCAGCTCGCGGGACGGAAACTATGGCTACACCTTC.

This clone was counted once. The chain combines TRBV6-2 or TRBV6-3 with TRBJ1-1; D remains unclear. Germline values: CDR1 MNHEY, CDR2 SVGEGT. The CDR3 extends over 14 amino acids. Trimming removed 2 bases at V and 0 bases at J, with 7 bases between. The CDR3 DNA sequence: TGTGCCAGCAGTTACGTGGCAATGAACACTGAAGCTTTCTTT. Protein: CASSYVAMNTEAFF.

V is TRBV28 and J is TRBJ1-5; TRBD1 might be the D (6 bases). Germline CDR1 and CDR2: MDHEN and SYDVKM. The CDR3 consists of 14 residues. Trimming pared 8 bases from V and 4 bases from J, leaving 15 bases between. CDR3 loop: CASVEGGVNQPQHF. In DNA form, the CDR3 reads TGTGCCAGCGTCGAGGGGGGGGTGAATCAGCCCCAGCATTTT.

The chain employs TRBV7-9 and TRBJ1-6; no definite D call. The CDR3 covers 12 residues. Trimming stripped 1 base from V and 10 bases from J, with 5 bases between. Germline V gene data show CDR1 as SEHNR and CDR2 as FQNEAQ (reference sequence). CDR3 residues: CASSLDESPLHF. In DNA form, the CDR3 reads TGTGCCAGCAGCTTAGACGAATCACCCCTCCACTTT.

V usage is TRBV2 and J usage is TRBJ1-1; 8 nucleotides match TRBD1. Germline V gene lookup returns CDR1 SNHLY and CDR2 FYNNEI. This CDR3 has 13 amino acids. J was trimmed by 5 bases and V by 3 bases; bases with no gene match: 2. The CDR3 sequence is CASSEDRATEAFF. The CDR3 DNA follows: TGTGCCAGCAGTGAGGACAGGGCGACTGAAGCTTTCTTT.

V and J are TRBV11-2 and TRBJ2-7; a possible D gene is TRBD1 (5 bases). Germline V gives CDR1 SGHAT, CDR2 FQNNGV. V was cut by 1 base and J by 2 bases, with 12 bases left in between. The CDR3 totals 15 residues. The CDR3 DNA reads as TGTGCCAGCAGCTTAGGAGGCAGGGCAACCTACGAGCAGTACTTC. Amino acid sequence: CASSLGGRATYEQYF.

The chain combines TRBV7-9 with TRBJ2-1, with a weak D call TRBD2 (5 bases). This CDR3 spans 13 amino acids. Deletions cut 5 bases from V and 2 bases from J, with 7 bases between. CDR1 is SEHNR and CDR2 is FQNEAQ in the germline V gene (reference sequence). CDR3 nucleotides: TGTGCCAGCAGCCCGGGGACCTACAATGAGCAGTTCTTC. This gives the protein CASSPGTYNEQFF.

The gene calls are TRBV6-2 or TRBV6-3 and TRBJ2-1; 9 bases are a match to TRBD2. The CDR3 is 16 residues long. Looked up from germline, CDR1 is MNHEY and CDR2 is SVGEGT. V lost 5 bases and J lost 4; bases outside the gene matches: 9. The chain's CDR3 is CASSPDSSGDYNEQFF. CDR3 coding DNA: TGTGCCAGCAGTCCCGACTCTAGCGGGGATTACAATGAGCAGTTCTTC.